This entry lists 2 T cell receptor beta chains sequenced from one sample in a study of blood T cell repertoires in COVID-19. Assay used: immunoSEQ multiplex PCR; TCRdb lists only in-frame clones, some missing. This sample carries 150,000 to 200,000 clones, 88% of them seen once, and the ten largest clones take 4.4%. What was sequenced was peripheral blood. The receptors come from a human donor in a cohort sampled during active COVID-19.

CDR3 sequence: CASSLAHTAGGETQYF. CDR3 bases: TGTGCCAGCAGCTTAGCGCATACGGCAGGGGGAGAGACCCAGTACTTC. The rearrangement links TRBV7-9 to TRBJ2-5; TRBD1 matches at 7 bases. V lost 0 bases to trimming and J lost 4 bases; unmatched junction nucleotides: 8. The CDR3 has 16 residues. Germline-derived CDR1 and CDR2 are SEHNR and FQNEAQ (reference sequence).

The chain carries TRBV9 and TRBJ2-3; 10 nucleotides align to TRBD2. The CDR3 contains 16 residues. After removal of 4 bases from V and 1 base from J, the junction contained 6 bases not matched to a gene. Germline V lookup: CDR1 SGDLS, CDR2 YYNGEE. The CDR3 sequence: CASSLRGTSGTDTQYF. In DNA form, the CDR3 reads TGTGCCAGCAGCCTACGGGGGACTAGCGGCACAGATACGCAGTATTTT.